This T cell receptor (beta chain) originates from a study of T cell responses to AZD1222 COVID-19 vaccine. Here immunoSEQ multiplex PCR was the method, and the copy in TCRdb shows in-frame clones only, minus some. The table shows about 150,000 clones, with 70% to 90% occurring only once. Looked up from germline, CDR1 is SQVTM and CDR2 is ANQGSEA. The CDR3 totals 15 residues. Trimming cost V 5 bases and J 2 bases, with 17 bases left between them. The V call is TRBV29-1, the J call TRBJ2-3; D is possibly TRBD1 (5 bases). The sequence came from an adult in good health. The source material was peripheral blood, sampled on day 0 of AZD1222 vaccination. The CDR3 DNA sequence: TGCAGCGTTCTCCCGTCAGGGATTATCACAGATACGCAGTATTTT. Protein: CSVLPSGIITDTQYF.